Each of the 3 T cell receptor beta chains below was sequenced from the same sample in a study of T cell changes during pregnancy in multiple sclerosis. Produced via immunoSEQ multiplex PCR; TCRdb's table is partial and in-frame only. This table has some 49,000 clones, approximately 95% appearing once. The sequencing here drew on CD8+ T cells from peripheral blood mononuclear cells, taken in the first trimester of pregnancy. These receptors all stem from a female donor with multiple sclerosis, enrolled in a pregnancy study.

As DNA, the CDR3 is TGTGCCAGTAGTATTGGGACAGGGTCTACCTACGAGCAGTACTTC. This encodes CASSIGTGSTYEQYF. The J gene is TRBJ2-7, the V gene TRBV19; the match to TRBD1 covers 9 bases. Germline-derived CDR1 and CDR2 are LNHDA and SQIVND (reference sequence). The CDR3 contains 15 residues. After removal of 3 bases from V and 2 bases from J, the junction contained 5 bases not matched to a gene. The full variable domain, in which reference TRBV19 and TRBJ2-7 provide the parts outside the CDR3, is DGGITQSPKYLFRKEGQNVTLSCEQNLNHDAMYWYRQDPGQGLRLIYYSQIVNDFQKGDIAEGYSVSREKKESFPLTVTSAQKNPTAFYLCASSIGTGSTYEQYFGPGTRLTVT.

The V call is TRBV28, the J call TRBJ1-2; TRBD1 agrees at 7 bases. After removal of 3 bases from V and 2 bases from J, the junction contained 3 bases not matched to a gene. The CDR3 runs 14 residues. Germline V gene lookup returns CDR1 MDHEN and CDR2 SYDVKM. This chain's CDR3 is CASSFRGGNYGYTF. CDR3 DNA: TGTGCCAGCAGTTTTAGAGGGGGCAACTATGGCTACACCTTC.

The chain uses TRBV4-1 and TRBJ1-5; 7 positions agree with TRBD1. Per germline, CDR1 MGHRA and CDR2 YSYEKL. The CDR3 length is 14 residues. With 3 bases clipped from V and 7 bases from J, the junction kept 6 bases outside the gene matches. This CDR3 is CASSQVRGRQPQHF. CDR3 coding DNA: TGCGCCAGCAGCCAGGTTAGGGGGCGACAGCCCCAGCATTTT.